These 14 T cell receptor beta chains were all obtained from the same sample, sequenced in a study of blood T cells in healthy people across ages. Together with a sample-barcoded 5' primer, a J-beta primer mix was included in a second PCR lasting about 7 to 11 cycles. TCRdb itself ran the 5' RACE reads through MiXCR, one entry per CDR3 protein. In the table there are fewer than 1,000,000 distinct CDR3 sequences, around 43% of which are singletons. Specimen: blood. The receptors here all came from a man in his sixties in good health.

The chain joins TRBV27 to TRBJ1-5; TRBD1 matches 8 bases. V shed 5 bases and J 2 bases; nucleotides not matched to a gene: 5. This CDR3 spans 15 amino acids. The germline V gene has CDR1 MNHEY and CDR2 SMNVEV (reference sequence). CDR3 in amino acids: CASSLGTGRNQPQHF. The CDR3 DNA reads as TGTGCCAGCAGTCTCGGGACAGGCCGCAATCAGCCCCAGCATTTT.

The chain employs TRBV7-9 and TRBJ2-7; 8 positions agree with TRBD1. The V segment lost 3 bases and the J segment 7 bases; nucleotides outside the gene matches: 8. CDR3 length equals 14 residues. Germline V CDR1 and CDR2: SEHNR, FQNEAQ (reference sequence). The CDR3 coding sequence is TGTGCCAGCAGCTTCGGGCAGGGGGCAAAAGAGCAGTACTTC. Encoded protein: CASSFGQGAKEQYF.

This clonotype was observed a handful of times. The V and J genes are TRBV4-3 and TRBJ1-1, with D unclear. The V end was cut by 0 bases, the J end by 7 bases, with 18 bases between. Germline loops: CDR1 LGHNA, CDR2 YSLEER. This CDR3 region has 16 residues. Here the CDR3 DNA reads TGCGCCAGCAGCCAAGATGGGGAAAGGTGGGGTGGTGAAGCTTTCTTT. It specifies CASSQDGERWGGEAFF.

This chain connects TRBV12-3 or TRBV12-4 to TRBJ2-2; D gene unclear. This CDR3 contains 14 residues. V was pared by 2 bases and J by 6 bases, with 10 bases between. CDR3 protein: CASSLPVRAGELFF. As DNA, the CDR3 is TGTGCCAGCAGTTTACCTGTAAGGGCCGGGGAGCTGTTTTTT.

This clonotype was observed a few times. This chain connects TRBV4-3 to TRBJ2-4; no firm D call. There are 14 residues in the CDR3. The V end was cut by 0 bases, the J end by 9 bases, with 12 bases between. Germline V gene sequence: CDR1 LGHNA, CDR2 YSLEER. The CDR3 region is CASSQDLQVSIQYF. CDR3 sequence (DNA): TGCGCCAGCAGCCAAGATCTCCAGGTATCCATTCAGTACTTC.

The V gene is TRBV14, the J gene TRBJ2-1; TRBD2 aligns across 9 bases. Germline CDR1 and CDR2: SGHDN and FVKESK. CDR3 length equals 15 residues. Trimming cost V 4 bases and J 7 bases; bases outside gene matches: 8. The CDR3 DNA reads as TGTGCCAGCAGCCCCGGGACTAGCTTCTGGAATGAGCAGTTCTTC. As protein: CASSPGTSFWNEQFF.

The CDR3 DNA reads as TGTGCCAGCAGCCCGATGGGTGTACAGGGGGCGTCGGGCTATGGCTACACCTTC. It is translated as CASSPMGVQGASGYGYTF. This rearrangement joins TRBV7-9 to TRBJ1-2; TRBD1 aligns across 9 bases. Germline lookup yields CDR1 SEHNR and CDR2 FQNEAQ (reference sequence). The CDR3 has 18 residues. Trimming cost V 5 bases and J 4 bases; bases outside gene matches: 17.

The chain combines TRBV13 with TRBJ2-7, with TRBD1 matching over 8 bases. V dropped 5 bases and J dropped 1; count of bases not matched to a gene: 4. CDR3 size: 14 residues. The germline CDR1 and CDR2 sequences are PRHDT and FYEKMQ (reference sequence). The CDR3 DNA reads TGTGCCAGCAGCCAGACAGGGGATTCCTACGAGCAGTACTTC. Protein product: CASSQTGDSYEQYF.

The chain combines TRBV25-1 with TRBJ1-4, with TRBD1 matching over 7 bases. CDR3 length: 16 amino acids. Germline V gene lookup returns CDR1 MGHDK and CDR2 SYGVNS. V lost 3 bases and J lost 8; bases outside the gene matches: 12. CDR3 sequence: CASSDSYRGRKEKLFF. For the CDR3, the DNA is TGTGCCAGCAGTGATTCTTACAGGGGCCGGAAAGAAAAACTGTTTTTT.

This clonotype occurred a few times. This chain joins TRBV5-1 and TRBJ2-3; 7 nucleotides line up with TRBD1. V dropped 0 bases and J dropped 2; count of bases not matched to a gene: 3. This CDR3 region has 15 residues. Germline loops: CDR1 SGHRS, CDR2 YFSETQ. For the CDR3, the DNA is TGCGCCAGCAGCTTGGTAGGGGGCACCACAGATACGCAGTATTTT. Protein: CASSLVGGTTDTQYF.

This chain connects TRBV20-1 to TRBJ2-7; D might be TRBD1 or TRBD2, each matching 6 bases. This CDR3 has 14 amino acids. Germline lookup yields CDR1 DFQATT and CDR2 SNEGSKA (reference sequence). V was cut by 0 bases and J by 6 bases, with 15 bases left in between. CDR3 sequence: CSARDTGAQSEQYF. CDR3 DNA: TGCAGTGCTAGAGATACGGGGGCCCAAAGCGAGCAGTACTTC.

This chain links TRBV5-1 with TRBJ2-5; D remains ambiguous. The CDR3 has 14 amino acids. V lost 5 bases to trimming and J lost 2 bases, with 13 bases between them. Germline V gene data show CDR1 as SGHRS and CDR2 as YFSETQ. CDR3 coding DNA: TGCGCCAGCAGTGCCGGTCAGTTGCAAGAGACCCAGTACTTC. Translating gives CASSAGQLQETQYF.

In its sample, this clonotype was seen a few times. V and J are TRBV4-3 and TRBJ2-1; 9 bases match TRBD2. Germline V CDR1 and CDR2: LGHNA, YSLEER. Losses at the gene ends were 0 bases for V and 9 bases for J; bases not matched to a gene: 6. The length of the CDR3 is 15 residues. Written as DNA, the CDR3 is TGCGCCAGCAGCCAAGAGCGGGGGGGCCTTGGTGAGCAGTTCTTC. It yields the protein CASSQERGGLGEQFF.

The chain employs TRBV7-2 and TRBJ1-4; TRBD1 agrees at 8 bases. Germline trimming cut 5 bases from V and 5 bases from J; bases unmatched to any gene: 7. This CDR3 region has 15 residues. Looked up from germline, CDR1 is SGHTA and CDR2 is FQGNSA. Here the CDR3 reads CASSKARQGNEKLFF. CDR3 bases: TGTGCCAGCAGCAAGGCCCGACAGGGGAATGAAAAACTGTTTTTT.